This entry describes one T cell receptor beta chain. Its specific antigen is unknown. Per-nucleotide qualities are absent, and no much larger clonotype sits a single base away. The germline V gene (reference sequence) sets CDR1 to LNHDA and CDR2 to SQIVND. V is shortened by 7 bases, J by 4 bases, and the region joining them spans 7 bases. There are 11 amino acids in the CDR3, from cysteine to phenylalanine inclusive. Only CDR3 DNA is held: 33 bases, read in frame from base 1. The data were obtained in a study of T cell responses to AZD1222 COVID-19 vaccine (dated by TCRdb to the early 2020s). Turning to the overall study: AZD1222 recipients given second doses at about 4 weeks or at about 12 weeks were pooled, since spike-specific TCR depth and breadth were not found to differ between the two schedules. Enrollment into the trials was organized by age into subgroups of 18-55, 56-69 and 70-plus years, and those subgroups contained roughly 160, 29 and 62 TCR-sequenced participants, respectively. TCR sequencing was performed for 233 trial participants, of whom around 200 were given two doses of AZD1222 and 26 were given two doses of MenACWY control vaccine. Points the paper makes about the study in general: Most participants were white British and females outnumbered males, and the authors suggested that clonal diversity may have been underestimated. Conclusions about previously exposed vaccinees are limited because only six or seven AZD1222 recipients were SARS-CoV-2 seropositive at baseline. After two AZD1222 doses, spike-specific TCR breadth and depth were significantly higher than at day 0 and than in MenACWY recipients. Nearly half of unique spike-specific TCRs reportedly recognized epitopes outside regions mutated in the B.1.351 and B.1.1.7 variants. The vaccine-associated CD4 TCRs covered the entire spike protein, and the dominant responses fell in regions 160-218 and 743-854. Because no day 14 peak-response samples were available, the repertoires could be characterized only after the peak T cell response. The 56-69-year group was small, and its depth increase did not reach significance, likely because of low power.

The CDR3 regions of human TCRbeta chains were analyzed by immunosequencing. Turning to the authors' computational methods: Repertoire TCRs were matched against a reference library of SARS-CoV-2-specific TCRs generated with the MIRA antigen-specificity platform. Breadth meant the fraction of unique TCRs that were SARS-CoV-2-associated, whereas depth meant the fraction of total T cells that were SARS-CoV-2-associated. Using the MIRA data, every spike-specific TCR was mapped to the spike region that the TCR reacted to and assigned to either a CD4 or a CD8 class. Log10-transformed breadth and depth values were compared by one-way ANOVA with Sidak's multiple comparisons tests. Drawn from immuneACCESS, this table holds only the in-frame rearrangements with V and J called that TCRdb kept. Clones are partly lost; checked studies trace under half to an unresolved V gene and leave the rest unexplained. Clone size and the V and J calls come from that table; the DNA yielded D and trimming. The sample includes over 50,000 clones, with less than 90% observed a single time. The top ten clonotypes cover around 7.3% of the sample.

The time point label, read with the paper, signifies: baseline before first vaccination. Samples from vaccinated people were obtained from the UK trials COV001 and COV002, which included a single-blind randomized controlled phase 2/3 trial of AZD1222 (ChAdOx1 nCoV-19) in healthy adults. Trial participant PBMC samples were collected at day 0 and day 28 after the second dose for TCRbeta chain sequencing. This TCR was recovered from an adult in good health. Material: peripheral blood, obtained on day 0 of AZD1222 vaccination. The V and J segments used are TRBV19 and TRBJ1-2; the D gene remains uncertain. CDR3 region: CASKAGYGYTF. The bases read TGTGCCAGTAAAGCGGGCTATGGCTACACCTTC.